This record concerns one T cell receptor beta chain sequence. The source of the sample is a study of T cell changes during pregnancy in multiple sclerosis. V shed 5 bases and J 8 bases; nucleotides not matched to a gene: 7. Germline-derived CDR1 and CDR2 are SGHVS and FNYEAQ. CDR3 size: 15 residues. Method: immunoSEQ multiplex PCR; TCRdb's copy keeps in-frame clones and lacks some. The data show some 87,000 clones, with around 90% seen just once and approximately 0.2% held by the top ten. This TCR was recovered from a female donor with multiple sclerosis, enrolled in a pregnancy study. The sequencing used CD4+ T cells from peripheral blood mononuclear cells, collected before pregnancy. The gene calls are TRBV7-6 and TRBJ2-1; TRBD2 matches 12 bases. As DNA, the CDR3 is TGTGCCAGCAGCCGCCTGGGACTAGCGGGCTATGAGCAGTTCTTC. Encoded protein: CASSRLGLAGYEQFF.